Listed below are T cell receptor beta chains from one sample, sequenced in a study of control samples from healthy donors and cancer patients. Produced via immunoSEQ multiplex PCR; TCRdb's table is partial and in-frame only. The table lists around 94,000 clones, approximately 95% of them singletons, with 1.5% in the top ten. Sample: blood. The source of these receptors is a woman aged 25 to 39 in good health. The conserved cysteine and the conserved F or W are not part of the CDR3 here. The order of the fields is V gene, J gene, D gene, CDR3 protein. D genes are given only for firm matches.

>TRBV7-9|TRBJ1-6|NA
ASSFRGLNSPLH
>TRBV6-5|TRBJ1-2|NA
ASSVQATNYGYT
>TRBV9|TRBJ1-1|NA
ASSVGRVGGPGTEAF
>TRBV5-8|TRBJ1-4|TRBD1
ASSRDRRYEKLF
>TRBV7-2|TRBJ1-1|NA
ASSLNLGTEAF
>TRBV19|TRBJ1-1|NA
ASSTGDKGNTEAF
>TRBV7-9|TRBJ1-4|NA
ASSRGATNEKLF
>TRBV7-3|TRBJ2-1|NA
ASSFVLQSEQF
>TRBV14|TRBJ1-3|NA
ASSQRTGGSGNTIY
>TRBV4-1|TRBJ1-6|NA
ASSPTLVEGSPLH
>TRBV20-1|TRBJ1-2|NA
SASVPNNGYGYT
>TRBV12-3/TRBV12-4|TRBJ2-1|TRBD1
ASSLTGVEQF
>TRBV13|TRBJ2-5|TRBD1
ASSHRQGRSAETQY
>TRBV16|TRBJ1-1|TRBD1
ASSQDRAGTNTEAF
>TRBV3-1/TRBV3-2|TRBJ1-6|TRBD1
ASSQDVTGVSPLH
>TRBV19|TRBJ1-5|NA
ASSFRQVGQPQH
>TRBV6-4|TRBJ1-1|TRBD1
ASRGQGGTEAF
>TRBV11-3|TRBJ1-2|NA
ASSSLIGDTFYYGYT
>TRBV4-1|TRBJ2-5|TRBD1
ASSQDGDRVQETQY
>TRBV11-3|TRBJ1-1|NA
ASSVQQNTEAF
>TRBV6-5|TRBJ1-3|TRBD1
ATGGFGNTIY
>TRBV27|TRBJ2-1|NA
ASSSEQF
>TRBV12-5|TRBJ1-1|NA
ASGLGRGTDTEAF
>TRBV7-9|TRBJ2-2|NA
ASSPMVIGNTGELF
>TRBV4-1|TRBJ2-2|TRBD1
ASSPWDRGGTGELF
>TRBV6-1|TRBJ2-7|NA
ASSESGPLVYEQY
>TRBV6-1|TRBJ1-6|NA
ASSDPWTEYWSPLH
>TRBV6-2/TRBV6-3|TRBJ2-5|NA
ASSYSFGELQETQY
>TRBV9|TRBJ2-3|NA
ASSVGYRVGTDTQY
>TRBV11-2|TRBJ2-3|TRBD1
ASSIGQGSTDTQY
>TRBV7-8|TRBJ2-1|TRBD1
ASRPRTGYNEQF